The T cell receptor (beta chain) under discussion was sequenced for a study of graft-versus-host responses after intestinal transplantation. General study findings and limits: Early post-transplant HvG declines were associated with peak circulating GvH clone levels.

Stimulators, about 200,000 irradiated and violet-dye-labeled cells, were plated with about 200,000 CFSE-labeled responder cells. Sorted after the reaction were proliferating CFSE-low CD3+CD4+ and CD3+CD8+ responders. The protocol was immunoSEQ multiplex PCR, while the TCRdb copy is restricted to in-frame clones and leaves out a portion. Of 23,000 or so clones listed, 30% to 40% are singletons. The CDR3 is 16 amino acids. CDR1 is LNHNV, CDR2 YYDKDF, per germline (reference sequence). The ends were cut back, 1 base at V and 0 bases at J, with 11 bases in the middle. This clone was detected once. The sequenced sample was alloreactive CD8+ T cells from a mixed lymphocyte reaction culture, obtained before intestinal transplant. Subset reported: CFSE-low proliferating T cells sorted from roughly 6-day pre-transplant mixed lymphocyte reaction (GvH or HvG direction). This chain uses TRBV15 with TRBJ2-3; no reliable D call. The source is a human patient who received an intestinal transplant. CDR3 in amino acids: CATSRGLGSSTDTQYF. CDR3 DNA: TGTGCCACCAGCAGAGGGTTGGGCTCTAGCACAGATACGCAGTATTTT.